Below, 26 T cell receptor beta chains from the same sample are listed, as sequenced in a study of cytomegalovirus exposure and HLA in healthy donors. Amplification used 60 Vbeta primers and 13 Jbeta primers. TCRdb's copy holds only in-frame clones and misses some; the assay was immunoSEQ multiplex PCR. The table records roughly 150,000 clones, roughly 80% of them present only once. The sample was PBMCs. Source of these receptors: a male donor in good health and CMV-seronegative.

The rearrangement links TRBV5-4 to TRBJ2-5; D is unresolved. V lost 1 base to trimming and J lost 2 bases, with 9 bases between them. This CDR3 spans 14 amino acids. Germline V gene lookup returns CDR1 SGHNT and CDR2 YYREEE (reference sequence). CDR3 residues: CASSLFNSQETQYF. In DNA, the CDR3 is TGTGCCAGCAGCTTGTTCAACAGTCAAGAGACCCAGTACTTC. The complete variable domain, with remaining parts taken from reference TRBV5-4 and TRBJ2-5, reads ETGVTQSPTHLIKTRGQQVTLRCSSQSGHNTVSWYQQALGQGPQFIFQYYREEENGRGNFPPRFSGLQFPNYSSELNVNALELDDSALYLCASSLFNSQETQYFGPGTRLLVL.

The chain combines TRBV19 with TRBJ2-5; possible D gene TRBD1, 5 bases. Near its end, the DNA agrees better with TRBJ2-7, so the J call may be wrong. The CDR3 has 14 residues. Germline V gene lookup returns CDR1 LNHDA and CDR2 SQIVND (reference sequence). CDR3 in DNA: TGTGCCAGTAGTATAGCTCCCTGGACATACGAGCAGTACTTC. This sequence encodes CASSIAPWTYEQYF.

This chain uses TRBV27 with TRBJ2-7, with D maybe TRBD1 (6 bases). V shed 5 bases and J shed 4 bases, with 15 bases lying between them. This CDR3 comprises 14 residues. Germline V gene lookup returns CDR1 MNHEY and CDR2 SMNVEV (reference sequence). CDR3 sequence: CASSPTTGFYEQYF. CDR3 DNA: TGTGCCAGCAGTCCCACTACAGGGTTTTACGAGCAGTACTTC.

The chain is built from TRBV9 and TRBJ1-1, with D possibly being TRBD1 (6 bases). Germline V gives CDR1 SGDLS, CDR2 YYNGEE. Trimming removed 4 bases from V and 1 base from J, with 14 bases in between. This CDR3 is 15 amino acids long. The CDR3 loop reads CASSRSRGGNTEAFF. CDR3 DNA: TGTGCCAGCAGCCGCAGTAGGGGGGGGAACACTGAAGCTTTCTTT.

This rearrangement joins TRBV7-2 to TRBJ2-7, with 8 bases identical to TRBD1. The CDR3 runs to 17 residues. Germline V CDR1 and CDR2: SGHTA, FQGNSA. V lost 5 bases to trimming and J lost 0 bases; unmatched junction nucleotides: 12. The CDR3, as DNA: TGTGCCAGCAGCCCGCGGACAGGGACGTTACTCTCCTACGAGCAGTACTTC. Its translation: CASSPRTGTLLSYEQYF.

V is TRBV2 and J is TRBJ2-7; TRBD1 agrees at 7 bases. The ends lost 5 bases at V and 5 bases at J; junction bases unmatched: 6. CDR1 and CDR2 from the germline V gene are SNHLY and FYNNEI. The CDR3 length is 13 residues. The CDR3 DNA follows: TGTGCCAGCAGTTCACAGGGGTATCACGAGCAGTACTTC. Protein product: CASSSQGYHEQYF.

This clone came up once. This chain links TRBV7-6 with TRBJ2-3, with no clear D. Trimming stripped 6 bases from V and 6 bases from J, with 10 bases between. The CDR3 loop spans 12 amino acids. CDR1 SGHVS and CDR2 FNYEAQ come from the germline V gene. Here the CDR3 DNA reads TGTGCCAGCAGTAAGCCCCCGGATACGCAGTATTTT. Amino acid sequence: CASSKPPDTQYF.

This clone was detected once. The chain is built from TRBV19 and TRBJ2-3; 7 bases align to TRBD2. This CDR3 is 15 amino acids long. J lost 3 bases, V lost 4 bases, and 7 bases had no gene match. From germline, CDR1 is LNHDA and CDR2 SQIVND (reference sequence). The CDR3 protein is CASSTRLAGTDTQYF. In nucleotides, the CDR3 is TGTGCCAGTAGTACCCGACTAGCCGGTACAGATACGCAGTATTTT. The full variable domain, its missing parts supplied by reference TRBV19 and TRBJ2-3, is DGGITQSPKYLFRKEGQNVTLSCEQNLNHDAMYWYRQDPGQGLRLIYYSQIVNDFQKGDIAEGYSVSREKKESFPLTVTSAQKNPTAFYLCASSTRLAGTDTQYFGPGTRLTVL.

The rearrangement joins TRBV7-2 to TRBJ2-2; D is uncertain. The CDR3 sequence is 12 residues long. The germline V gene has CDR1 SGHTA and CDR2 FQGNSA. V shed 5 bases and J shed 2 bases, with 3 bases lying between them. CDR3 in amino acids: CASSLNTGELFF. In nucleotides, the CDR3 is TGTGCCAGCAGCCTCAACACCGGGGAGCTGTTTTTT. Complete variable domain (other parts from reference TRBV7-2 and TRBJ2-2): GAGVSQSPSNKVTEKGKDVELRCDPISGHTALYWYRQSLGQGLEFLIYFQGNSAPDKSGLPSDRFSAERTGGSVSTLTIQRTQQEDSAVYLCASSLNTGELFFGEGSRLTVL.

The J gene is TRBJ2-4, the V gene TRBV6-1; 7 bases agree with TRBD2. The CDR3 is 13 amino acids. J gave up 1 base and V 10 bases, and 4 bases lay outside the gene matches. Germline CDR1 and CDR2: MNHNS and SASEGT. CDR3 loop: CATGGSAKNIQYF. CDR3 DNA sequence: TGTGCCACGGGAGGTAGTGCCAAAAACATTCAGTACTTC.

The gene calls are TRBV9 and TRBJ1-2, with unresolved D. Germline CDR1 reads SGDLS; CDR2 reads YYNGEE. The CDR3 is 11 amino acids. With 4 bases removed from V and 2 bases from J, the gap between germline ends came to 3 bases. CDR3 in DNA: TGTGCCAGCAGCTCAAACTATGGCTACACCTTC. This gives the protein CASSSNYGYTF.

The chain joins TRBV27 to TRBJ1-1; 7 positions match TRBD1. This CDR3 has 15 amino acids. Looked up from germline, CDR1 is MNHEY and CDR2 is SMNVEV (reference sequence). The V segment lost 5 bases and the J segment 5 bases; nucleotides outside the gene matches: 11. The CDR3 loop reads CASSNRGPRTTEAFF. In nucleotides, the CDR3 is TGTGCCAGCAGTAACAGGGGCCCGCGTACTACTGAAGCTTTCTTT.

The chain combines TRBV7-3 with TRBJ2-5, with 9 bases matching TRBD2. V lost 6 bases and J lost 0; bases outside the gene matches: 2. Germline values: CDR1 SGHTA, CDR2 FQGTGA. CDR3 length: 14 amino acids. CDR3 sequence: CASSQRGDQETQYF. In DNA form, the CDR3 reads TGTGCCAGCAGTCAGCGGGGGGACCAAGAGACCCAGTACTTC.

V is TRBV27 and J is TRBJ2-7; 9 positions match TRBD1. Per the germline V gene, CDR1 is MNHEY and CDR2 is SMNVEV (reference sequence). This CDR3 is 15 amino acids long. V lost 4 bases to trimming and J lost 4 bases; unmatched junction nucleotides: 8. The CDR3 nucleotides are TGTGCCAGCAGTTACTTGGGACAGGGAGGGTACGAGCAGTACTTC. This sequence encodes CASSYLGQGGYEQYF.

This clone was seen a few times. V is TRBV6-5 and J is TRBJ1-2, with no clear D. The CDR3 consists of 12 residues. The V gene lost 2 bases and the J gene lost 8 bases, with 9 bases spanning the gap. Germline loops: CDR1 MNHEY, CDR2 SVGAGI. CDR3 in amino acids: CASSYAEVGYTF. CDR3 DNA sequence: TGTGCCAGCAGTTACGCCGAGGTCGGCTACACCTTC.

The chain is built from TRBV23-1 and TRBJ2-6; 12 nucleotides line up with TRBD1. TRBV23-1 is designated an ORF whose function remains uncertain. V gave up 4 bases and J gave up 1 base; unmatched junction bases: 5. The CDR3 is 18 residues long. CDR3: CASSLWDRGLSGANVLTF. In nucleotides, the CDR3 is TGCGCCAGCAGTCTATGGGACAGGGGGCTATCTGGGGCCAACGTCCTGACTTTC.

This clone appeared a few times. This chain joins TRBV7-6 and TRBJ2-7; TRBD1 aligns across 10 bases. This CDR3 has 15 residues. Germline V lookup: CDR1 SGHVS, CDR2 FNYEAQ. The junction had 5 bases not matched to a gene; V was cut back by 0 bases and J by 6 bases. Here the CDR3 reads CASSLAAGTGVEQYF. Here the CDR3 DNA reads TGTGCCAGCAGCTTAGCTGCCGGGACAGGGGTCGAGCAGTACTTC.

The genes are TRBV19 and TRBJ1-5, with TRBD1 as a possible D gene (6 bases). The CDR3 sequence is 16 residues long. The V and J ends lost 3 bases and 1 base respectively, with 13 bases between them. The germline V gene encodes CDR1 LNHDA and CDR2 SQIVND (reference sequence). The CDR3 DNA is TGTGCCAGTAGTATCCCCGGGACATACAGCAATCAGCCCCAGCATTTT. This translates into CASSIPGTYSNQPQHF. Filled out from reference TRBV19 and TRBJ1-5, the complete variable domain reads DGGITQSPKYLFRKEGQNVTLSCEQNLNHDAMYWYRQDPGQGLRLIYYSQIVNDFQKGDIAEGYSVSREKKESFPLTVTSAQKNPTAFYLCASSIPGTYSNQPQHFGDGTRLSIL.

The V call is TRBV5-6, the J call TRBJ2-1, with TRBD2 matching over 7 bases. In germline, CDR1 is SGHDT, CDR2 YYEEEE. V trimming: 3 bases; J trimming: 7 bases; junction bases outside the gene matches: 1. This CDR3 is built from 12 residues. The CDR3 spells CASSYGGNEQFF. Written as DNA, the CDR3 is TGTGCCAGCAGCTACGGGGGGAATGAGCAGTTCTTC.

This chain uses TRBV28 with TRBJ1-2, with 7 bases aligning to TRBD1. The CDR3 contains 14 residues. CDR1 MDHEN and CDR2 SYDVKM come from the germline V gene. Losses at the gene ends were 2 bases for V and 6 bases for J; bases not matched to a gene: 6. Written as DNA, the CDR3 is TGTGCCAGCAGTTTAGTAGGGGGCGTGAATGGCTACACCTTC. Translation gives CASSLVGGVNGYTF.

The V call is TRBV28, the J call TRBJ1-1, with D perhaps matching TRBD1 (5 bases). Trimming cost V 5 bases and J 0 bases, with 19 bases left between them. Per germline, CDR1 MDHEN and CDR2 SYDVKM. CDR3 length: 17 amino acids. CDR3 bases: TGTGCCAGCAGTCTTGGCGCAGGGTCCTCTGTGAACACTGAAGCTTTCTTT. Its translation is CASSLGAGSSVNTEAFF.

The chain recombines TRBV11-2 with TRBJ1-5; a weak D match, TRBD1 (6 bases). The ends were cut back, 5 bases at V and 0 bases at J, with 11 bases in the middle. This CDR3 region has 15 residues. Germline loops: CDR1 SGHAT, CDR2 FQNNGV. The CDR3 spells CASSTTGDSNQPQHF. The CDR3 nucleotides are TGTGCCAGCAGCACGACAGGTGATAGCAATCAGCCCCAGCATTTT.

The CDR3 spells CASGWTTDYEQYF. The DNA of the CDR3 is TGTGCCAGCGGATGGACTACTGACTACGAGCAGTACTTC. The genes are TRBV5-6 and TRBJ2-7; the D gene is possibly TRBD2 (6 bases). This CDR3 is built from 13 residues. Germline CDR1 and CDR2: SGHDT and YYEEEE. Trimming removed 7 bases from V and 3 bases from J, with 14 bases in between. Combining the CDR3 with reference TRBV5-6 and TRBJ2-7 gives the whole variable domain DAGVTQSPTHLIKTRGQQVTLRCSPKSGHDTVSWYQQALGQGPQFIFQYYEEEERQRGNFPDRFSGHQFPNYSSELNVNALLLGDSALYLCASGWTTDYEQYFGPGTRLTVT.

This chain connects TRBV30 to TRBJ1-2, with 9 bases lining up with TRBD1. The CDR3 contains 10 residues. CDR1 and CDR2 (germline): GTSNPN, SVGIG (reference sequence). Here the CDR3 reads CAQGAQGYTF. The CDR3 DNA follows: TGTGCACAGGGGGCGCAAGGCTACACCTTC.

The chain has TRBV7-3 and TRBJ2-7; maybe TRBD2 (6 bases). Trimming left V 6 bases short and J 3 bases short, with 15 bases between. The CDR3 consists of 14 residues. Looked up from germline, CDR1 is SGHTA and CDR2 is FQGTGA. CDR3 coding DNA: TGTGCCAGCAGGACTGTGGACGGGGGCTACGAGCAGTACTTC. It is translated as CASRTVDGGYEQYF.

The DNA of the CDR3 is TGTGCCAGCAGCTTGTCAGGGCCGCAGCCCCAGCATTTT. The encoded protein is CASSLSGPQPQHF. The J gene is TRBJ1-5, the V gene TRBV5-8; D perhaps matches TRBD1 (5 bases). The ends were cut back, 1 base at V and 7 bases at J, with 9 bases in the middle. Germline V CDR1 and CDR2: SGHTS, YDEGEE. There are 13 residues in the CDR3.